This is a list of T cell receptor beta chains from one sample in a study of blood T cell repertoires in COVID-19. TCRdb keeps only in-frame clones here, not all; method: immunoSEQ multiplex PCR. The sample includes about 200,000 clones, 75% to 85% of them seen just once. Sample: peripheral blood. Receptors were obtained from a woman in her sixties or seventies with COVID-19, enrolled during active disease. Both conserved end residues are part of each CDR3. D genes are given only for firm matches.

V: TRBV18; J: TRBJ2-7; D: TRBD2; DNA: TGTGCCAGCTCTCCCCCTAGCCAGGGAGGGGACGAGCAGTACTTC; CDR3: CASSPPSQGGDEQYF
V: TRBV19; J: TRBJ2-1; D: TRBD2; DNA: TGTGCCAGTAACTTCCTAACTAGCGGGGGCAATGAGCAGTTCTTC; CDR3: CASNFLTSGGNEQFF
V: TRBV7-9; J: TRBJ2-5; D: TRBD1; DNA: TGTGCCAGCAGCTTAGGGGACAGGGGTACTCAAGAGACCCAGTACTTC; CDR3: CASSLGDRGTQETQYF
V: TRBV5-1; J: TRBJ1-2; D: .; DNA: TGCGCCAGCAGCTTGGAGCTAGCGGGTTCGAATGGCTACACCTTC; CDR3: CASSLELAGSNGYTF
V: TRBV11-3; J: TRBJ1-6; D: .; DNA: TGTGCCAGCAGCTTAGTGGGGGGGGATTCACCCCTCCACTTT; CDR3: CASSLVGGDSPLHF
V: TRBV29-1; J: TRBJ1-2; D: TRBD1; DNA: TGCAGCGTTGGGATGCACAGGGGCCTCCGAGATGGCTACACCTTC; CDR3: CSVGMHRGLRDGYTF
V: TRBV10-3; J: TRBJ1-5; D: TRBD1; DNA: TGTGCCATCAGCGCGACAGGGGGCAATCAGCCCCAGCATTTT; CDR3: CAISATGGNQPQHF
V: TRBV7-3; J: TRBJ2-1; D: TRBD2; DNA: TGTGCCAGCAGCGTTAGCGGGGGGGCCTTCTACAATGAGCAGTTCTTC; CDR3: CASSVSGGAFYNEQFF
V: TRBV9; J: TRBJ2-7; D: .; DNA: TGTGCCAGCAGCGCCCAGGGCAGAGCCTACGAGCAGTACTTC; CDR3: CASSAQGRAYEQYF
V: TRBV7-2; J: TRBJ1-1; D: TRBD1; DNA: TGTGCCAGCAGCTCACGGACAGGCTCCAACACTGAAGCTTTCTTT; CDR3: CASSSRTGSNTEAFF
V: TRBV18; J: TRBJ1-2; D: .; DNA: TGTGCCAGCTCACCACAGACAGATGGCTACACCTTC; CDR3: CASSPQTDGYTF
V: TRBV4-1; J: TRBJ1-6; D: .; DNA: TGCGCCAGCAGACAGGGTCGGCGCTCCTATAATTCACCCCTCCACTTT; CDR3: CASRQGRRSYNSPLHF
V: TRBV4-1; J: TRBJ2-5; D: TRBD2; DNA: TGCGCCAGCAGCCAAGGGTTGGGACTAGCCTTAGAGACCCAGTACTTC; CDR3: CASSQGLGLALETQYF
V: TRBV2; J: TRBJ2-7; D: TRBD1; DNA: TGTGCCAGCAGTGAATCCGGACAGGGGAATATCGAGCAGTACTTC; CDR3: CASSESGQGNIEQYF